The 11 T cell receptor beta chains reported below all come from one sample, sequenced in a study of blood T cells in healthy people across ages. The use of a sample-barcoded 5' primer and a J-beta primer mix characterized a second PCR of roughly 6 to 11 cycles. TCRdb re-called the 5' RACE reads with MiXCR, one entry per CDR3 protein. Of 1 million to 1.2 million distinct CDR3 sequences detected, around two fifths appear once; the ten largest clones hold under 15%. Sequencing was carried out using blood. These receptors came from a young man in good health.

This clonotype occurred once. The rearrangement uses TRBV20-1 and TRBJ1-2, with D tentatively TRBD1 (5 bases). The CDR3 covers 13 residues. V dropped 3 bases and J dropped 4 bases, with 12 bases sitting between them. CDR1 and CDR2 (germline): DFQATT, SNEGSKA (reference sequence). The CDR3 spells CSASTTGGYGYTF. The CDR3 DNA follows: TGCAGTGCTAGTACCACAGGCGGCTATGGCTACACCTTC.

This clonotype was recorded a few times. The V gene is TRBV4-2, the J gene TRBJ1-5, with D unclear. The length of the CDR3 is 14 residues. The V gene lost 1 base and the J gene lost 3 bases, with 7 bases spanning the gap. CDR1 is LGHNA, CDR2 YNFKEQ, per germline. The CDR3 here is CASSQVASNQPQHF. DNA for the CDR3: TGTGCCAGCAGCCAAGTCGCCTCCAATCAGCCCCAGCATTTT.

V gene TRBV5-4 combines with J gene TRBJ2-7; 7 bases align to TRBD2. After removal of 2 bases from V and 2 bases from J, the junction contained 4 bases not matched to a gene. Germline V lookup: CDR1 SGHNT, CDR2 YYREEE (reference sequence). CDR3 length: 14 amino acids. As DNA, the CDR3 is TGTGCCAGCAGCTTTGGGACTACCGCCTACGAGCAGTACTTC. Its translation is CASSFGTTAYEQYF.

This clonotype was counted once. CDR3 nucleotide sequence: TGTGCCAGCAGCTTAAGTGGGCAGGGGAACAATGAGCAGTACTTC. It encodes CASSLSGQGNNEQYF. The V and J genes are TRBV7-3 and TRBJ2-7, with D perhaps TRBD1 (6 bases). Germline CDR1 is SGHTA and CDR2 is FQGTGA. This CDR3 comprises 15 residues. Trimming shortened V by 1 base and J by 7 bases, and 17 bases separated the two germline ends.

This clonotype was seen only a few times. The chain couples TRBV4-3 to TRBJ2-2; maybe TRBD1 (7 bases). CDR1 LGHNA and CDR2 YSLEER come from the germline V gene. This CDR3 spans 14 amino acids. Trimming pared 8 bases from V and 1 base from J, leaving 11 bases between. As DNA, the CDR3 is TGCGCCAGCCGCGGGACAGTGAACACCGGGGAGCTGTTTTTT. Translating gives CASRGTVNTGELFF.

This chain links TRBV7-9 with TRBJ1-5; 7 positions agree with TRBD1. Trimming cost V 1 base and J 5 bases; bases outside gene matches: 5. The CDR3 sequence is 15 residues long. Germline values: CDR1 SEHNR, CDR2 FQNEAQ (reference sequence). In DNA, the CDR3 is TGTGCCAGCAGCTTAGGGGCAGGGGGATATCAGCCCCAGCATTTT. Translated, it gives CASSLGAGGYQPQHF.

The chain is built from TRBV6-5 and TRBJ1-1; tentative D call: TRBD1 (6 bases). In germline, CDR1 is MNHEY, CDR2 SVGAGI. Trimming left V 2 bases short and J 11 bases short, with 12 bases between. The CDR3 loop spans 12 amino acids. CDR3 sequence reads: CASSYNGGAAFF. CDR3 coding DNA: TGTGCCAGCAGTTACAACGGGGGGGCGGCTTTCTTT.

This chain connects TRBV29-1 to TRBJ2-1, with a weak D call TRBD2 (6 bases). The CDR3 runs to 15 residues. V lost 3 bases and J 7 bases, leaving 19 bases between the germline ends. Germline V gives CDR1 SQVTM, CDR2 ANQGSEA. CDR3 amino acids: CSVEGPGTRGNEQFF. As DNA, the CDR3 is TGCAGCGTTGAGGGACCTGGGACGCGGGGTAATGAGCAGTTCTTC.

This clonotype was seen only a few times. The rearrangement uses TRBV4-2 and TRBJ1-2; the match to TRBD1 covers 9 bases. The trim removed 0 bases at V and 7 bases at J, leaving 6 bases unmatched. The CDR3 covers 15 residues. The germline V gene has CDR1 LGHNA and CDR2 YNFKEQ. The CDR3 here is CASSQERGQGGGYTF. The CDR3 region has the DNA TGTGCCAGCAGCCAAGAAAGGGGACAGGGAGGTGGCTACACCTTC.

This clonotype has a handful of counts. This chain connects TRBV20-1 to TRBJ1-4; D remains ambiguous. Trimming removed 3 bases at V and 8 bases at J, with 7 bases between. The CDR3 extends over 11 amino acids. Germline values: CDR1 DFQATT, CDR2 SNEGSKA (reference sequence). The DNA for the CDR3 is TGCAGTGCTAGTGATGGGGAAAAACTGTTTTTT. Encoded protein: CSASDGEKLFF.

The chain has TRBV25-1 and TRBJ1-6; D is possibly TRBD1 (5 bases). Germline-derived CDR1 and CDR2 are MGHDK and SYGVNS. The CDR3 has 14 amino acids. Deletions cut 3 bases from V and 9 bases from J, with 12 bases between. CDR3 sequence: CASSDRGVVSPLHF. Here the CDR3 DNA reads TGTGCCAGCAGTGATCGGGGGGTTGTTTCACCCCTCCACTTT.